Following are 5 T cell receptor beta chains from one sample sequenced in a study of lung T cells in sarcoidosis with Löfgren's syndrome. TCRdb reprocessed the reads with MiXCR, giving one entry per CDR3 protein. Of 58,000 or so distinct CDR3 sequences listed, around 21% are singletons. The sequenced material came from CD4+ T cells from PBMCs. The source is a human donor with sarcoidosis (Löfgren's syndrome or another form), or a control subject (not recorded which).

The table lists this clonotype with many counts. The V call is TRBV27, the J call TRBJ1-3, with D possibly matching TRBD1 (5 bases). Trimming took 6 bases from V and 0 from J, leaving 21 bases between them. The germline V gene encodes CDR1 MNHEY and CDR2 SMNVEV (reference sequence). The CDR3 has 18 amino acids. The CDR3 loop is CASSLRGPVGASGNTIYF. The CDR3 DNA reads as TGTGCCAGCAGCCTAAGGGGTCCAGTTGGGGCCTCTGGAAACACCATATATTTT.

This clonotype was detected many times. The rearrangement joins TRBV4-1 to TRBJ1-2; no clear D gene. Trimming cost V 0 bases and J 3 bases, with 5 bases left between them. The CDR3 totals 13 residues. The germline gives CDR1 MGHRA, CDR2 YSYEKL. CDR3 sequence reads: CASSQDSYYGYTF. The CDR3 DNA reads TGCGCCAGCAGCCAAGATTCCTACTATGGCTACACCTTC.

The chain is built from TRBV28 and TRBJ2-7; no definite D call. CDR1 and CDR2 (germline): MDHEN, SYDVKM. Trimming left V 5 bases short and J 2 bases short, with 13 bases between. This CDR3 is 14 amino acids long. The CDR3 DNA reads TGTGCCAGCAGTCTCCCCGGGTTACCCTACGAGCAGTACGTC. It encodes CASSLPGLPYEQYV.

Many counts were recorded for this clonotype. The V gene is TRBV28, the J gene TRBJ1-1; D possibly corresponds to TRBD1 (5 bases). Deletions cut 5 bases from V and 0 bases from J, with 16 bases between. The CDR3 has 16 residues. Looked up from germline, CDR1 is MDHEN and CDR2 is SYDVKM. Here the CDR3 reads CASSPQASLMNTEAFF. The CDR3 nucleotides are TGTGCCAGCAGTCCACAGGCTTCACTGATGAACACTGAAGCTTTCTTT.

This clonotype came up many times. The chain employs TRBV24-1 and TRBJ2-2, with 11 positions matching TRBD1. Germline lookup yields CDR1 KGHDR and CDR2 SFDVKD. J gave up 6 bases and V 4 bases, and 15 bases lay outside the gene matches. This CDR3 has 19 amino acids. CDR3 DNA: TGTGCCACCAGTGAGTATTACGGGACAGGGGGAAACGGACCCGGGGAGCTGTTTTTT. It yields the protein CATSEYYGTGGNGPGELFF.